Listed below are T cell receptor beta chains from one sample, sequenced in a study of blood T cell repertoires in COVID-19. The method was immunoSEQ multiplex PCR; TCRdb's version includes in-frame clones alone and lacks a portion of them. The sample has 150,000 to 200,000 clones, approximately 87% seen once. Sequenced input: peripheral blood. The origin of the receptors is a woman aged 55-70 years with COVID-19, enrolled during active disease. Both conserved end residues are part of each CDR3. A D gene is named only where the DNA matches it firmly. For some rows the clone size is stated as once, few or many, or as a class when expanded; others skip it.

D	J	V	size	DNA	CDR3
-	TRBJ2-2	TRBV6-5	-	TGTGCCAGCAGTTCCTTAGCAGCCACCGGGGAGCTGTTTTTT	CASSSLAATGELFF
-	TRBJ1-4	TRBV29-1	-	TGCAGCGTTGAAGATCGCAGGGTCGCGGGAGAAAAACTGTTTTTT	CSVEDRRVAGEKLFF
-	TRBJ1-6	TRBV19	-	TGTGCCAGTACGGCAGGGCCAGATAATTCACCCCTCCACTTT	CASTAGPDNSPLHF
TRBD1	TRBJ1-4	TRBV6-5	-	TGTGCCAGCAGTTACGCAGGGGGGGAAAAACTGTTTTTT	CASSYAGGEKLFF
-	TRBJ2-7	TRBV5-4	-	TGTGCCAGCAGCAGGGGACATGGGTACGAGCAGTACTTC	CASSRGHGYEQYF
-	TRBJ1-4	TRBV5-6	few	TGTGCCAGCAGCATGGCCTTGTCTGCAACTAATGAAAAACTGTTTTTT	CASSMALSATNEKLFF
TRBD2	TRBJ2-1	TRBV9	-	TGTGCCAGCAGCGTAGCGACTAGCGTCTCCTACAATGAGCAGTTCTTC	CASSVATSVSYNEQFF
TRBD2	TRBJ2-1	TRBV5-4	-	TGTGCCAGCAGCCAGACTAGCGGGAGCTCCTACAATGAGCAGTTCTTC	CASSQTSGSSYNEQFF
-	TRBJ1-6	TRBV4-3	-	TGCGCCAGCAGCCCCAGACAGGATTCACCCCTCCACTTT	CASSPRQDSPLHF
TRBD1	TRBJ1-3	TRBV19	-	TGTGCCAGTAGAAGACAGGGGAACTCTGGAAACACCATATATTTT	CASRRQGNSGNTIYF
-	TRBJ1-2	TRBV7-9	-	TGTGCCAGCAGCGGCTCCGGGAACAACTATGGCTACACCTTC	CASSGSGNNYGYTF
-	TRBJ1-2	TRBV5-4	few	TGTGCCAGCAGCGGGGGACAAGGATTCTATGGCTACACCTTC	CASSGGQGFYGYTF
TRBD1	TRBJ1-1	TRBV6-5	-	TGTGCCAGCAGTCACCCTGGGACAGCCTACACTGAAGCTTTCTTT	CASSHPGTAYTEAFF
TRBD2	TRBJ2-7	TRBV5-5	-	TGTGCCAGCAGCTTTACTGAGACTAGCAACTTGCACGAGCAGTACTTC	CASSFTETSNLHEQYF
TRBD1	TRBJ2-7	TRBV7-8	few	TGTGCCAGCAGCCCGACAGGGGGCGAATACGAGCAGTACTTC	CASSPTGGEYEQYF
TRBD2	TRBJ2-7	TRBV28	-	TGTGCCAGCAGTTTGGGACTACCCTCGGGCGAGCAGTACTTC	CASSLGLPSGEQYF
-	TRBJ1-5	TRBV5-4	-	TGTGCCAGCAGCTTATCGGGGGATAGCAATCAGCCCCAGCATTTT	CASSLSGDSNQPQHF
TRBD1	TRBJ1-4	TRBV30	-	TGTGCCTGCTCCGGGACAGGGGATGAAAAACTGTTTTTT	CACSGTGDEKLFF
-	TRBJ2-5	TRBV3-1/TRBV3-2	-	TGTGCCAGCATGATCGGAGGGGAAGAGACCCAGTACTTC	CASMIGGEETQYF
TRBD1	TRBJ2-7	TRBV29-1	few	TGCAGCGTTGAAATTGGTATACAGGGGGTCAACTACGAGCAGTACTTC	CSVEIGIQGVNYEQYF
TRBD1	TRBJ1-2	TRBV7-2	few	TGTGCCAGCAGCTTGAACAGGGGGAAGTCTGGCTACACCTTC	CASSLNRGKSGYTF
-	TRBJ1-4	TRBV30	-	TGTGCCTGGACCGGGACACAATTTAATGAAAAACTGTTTTTT	CAWTGTQFNEKLFF
TRBD1	TRBJ2-7	TRBV18	once	TGTGCCAGCTCACCCCAGTCAGGGGGCTACGAGCAGTACTTC	CASSPQSGGYEQYF
-	TRBJ2-6	TRBV7-8	-	TGTGCCAGCAGCTCTAGACAGGCACCCGGGGGGGCCAACGTCCTGACTTTC	CASSSRQAPGGANVLTF
TRBD1	TRBJ2-7	TRBV24-1	-	TGTGCCACCAGTGATCCCGGGACAGGTGCCTACGAGCAGTACTTC	CATSDPGTGAYEQYF
-	TRBJ1-2	TRBV7-2	-	TGTGCCAGCAGCTTACAGGGCTCCTATGGCTACACCTTC	CASSLQGSYGYTF
TRBD1	TRBJ2-2	TRBV7-6	-	TGTGCCAGCAGCCGTAGACAGGGGAACACCGGGGAGCTGTTTTTT	CASSRRQGNTGELFF
-	TRBJ2-3	TRBV6-2/TRBV6-3	-	TGTGCCAGCAGTTACTCACAGGAGACAGATACGCAGTATTTT	CASSYSQETDTQYF
-	TRBJ1-6	TRBV10-3	-	TGTGCCATCAGTGAGTCGGCATCTAATTCACCCCTCCACTTT	CAISESASNSPLHF
-	TRBJ2-7	TRBV28	-	TGTGCCAGCAACCGAGACAGAATTAGCTCCTACGAGCAGTACTTC	CASNRDRISSYEQYF
-	TRBJ1-5	TRBV28	-	TGTGCCAGCAGCCCCCCCAGTGCGGGCTACAATCAGCCCCAGCATTTT	CASSPPSAGYNQPQHF
TRBD1	TRBJ1-2	TRBV7-2	few	TGTGCCAGCAGCCGGGACAGGGGTTCAGGTGGCTACACCTTC	CASSRDRGSGGYTF
-	TRBJ1-2	TRBV24-1	-	TGTGCCACCAGTGATTTGAGCAGGGGCGATGGCTACACCTTC	CATSDLSRGDGYTF
TRBD2	TRBJ2-7	TRBV7-8	-	TGTGCCAGCAGCTTAACGACTAGCGTATACGAGCAGTACTTC	CASSLTTSVYEQYF
TRBD1	TRBJ1-2	TRBV9	few	TGTGCCAGCAGCGTAGGACAGGGCTGGGTTGGCTACACCTTC	CASSVGQGWVGYTF
TRBD1	TRBJ2-1	TRBV19	-	TGTGCCAGTAGTATGCGGCCCCTCGGGACAGGGAACGTTGAGCAGTTCTTC	CASSMRPLGTGNVEQFF
TRBD1	TRBJ1-5	TRBV29-1	-	TGCAGCGCTGGACAGGGCGGACAGCCCCAGCATTTT	CSAGQGGQPQHF
-	TRBJ1-1	TRBV10-1	-	TGCGCCAGCCCACCGGCGGGTAGATGGACTGAAGCTTTCTTT	CASPPAGRWTEAFF
-	TRBJ2-5	TRBV6-5	-	TGTGCCAGCAACCGGGACTGGGCGGCGAAAGAGACCCAGTACTTC	CASNRDWAAKETQYF
-	TRBJ1-5	TRBV19	-	TGTGCCAGTAGTATTCAGGGATACAATCAGCCCCAGCATTTT	CASSIQGYNQPQHF
-	TRBJ2-3	TRBV4-3	once	TGCGCCAGCAGCCAAGCGACTCCGGGAGATACGCAGTATTTT	CASSQATPGDTQYF
TRBD1	TRBJ1-5	TRBV6-5	-	TGTGCCAGCAGTTTACATCCGGACAGGGTCGGTCAGCCCCAGCATTTT	CASSLHPDRVGQPQHF
-	TRBJ2-1	TRBV29-1	-	TGCAGCGCCAGGACAGGAGACAGGACTAGCATGGGCAATGAGCAGTTCTTC	CSARTGDRTSMGNEQFF
TRBD2	TRBJ2-7	TRBV5-1	-	TGCGCCAGCAGGAACGGACTAGCGGGAGAAGGGGAGCAGTACTTC	CASRNGLAGEGEQYF
-	TRBJ1-2	TRBV5-5	-	TGTGCCAGCAGCTTGGCCAAACAGAACTATGGCTACACCTTC	CASSLAKQNYGYTF
-	TRBJ2-7	TRBV18	few	TGTGCCAGCTCACCAACTTCTGCTGGGACAAGCTACGAGCAGTACTTC	CASSPTSAGTSYEQYF
TRBD1	TRBJ1-1	TRBV11-3	-	TGTGCCAGCAGCTTAGATCTCAGGGGGGCTGAAGCTTTCTTT	CASSLDLRGAEAFF
TRBD2	TRBJ2-2	TRBV28	few	TGTGCCAGCAGTTTACCAGTACTAGCGGCGAACACCGGGGAGCTGTTTTTT	CASSLPVLAANTGELFF
TRBD2	TRBJ2-3	TRBV6-2/TRBV6-3	-	TGTGCCAGCAGTAAGGGACTAGCGGGAGTGTCAGATACGCAGTATTTT	CASSKGLAGVSDTQYF
TRBD2	TRBJ2-2	TRBV5-5	-	TGTGCCAGCAGCTTGGGACTAGCGGGGAGGGCCGGGGAGCTGTTTTTT	CASSLGLAGRAGELFF
-	TRBJ1-5	TRBV6-6	-	TGTGCCAGCAGTCCCGGACCGGGACACCCTTATCAGCCCCAGCATTTT	CASSPGPGHPYQPQHF
TRBD2	TRBJ2-7	TRBV6-2/TRBV6-3	-	TGTGCCAGCAGTTTAGCGGGTGTTAGCGGCGAGCAGTACTTC	CASSLAGVSGEQYF
TRBD1	TRBJ2-2	TRBV7-8	-	TGTGCCAGCAGAGCCCCCCCGGGGACAGGGGTCACCGGGGAGCTGTTTTTT	CASRAPPGTGVTGELFF
TRBD1	TRBJ1-2	TRBV28	-	TGTGCCAGCAGACGCCGAGGGGGCCCGAGAGGCTACACCTTC	CASRRRGGPRGYTF